Shown below are 21 T cell receptor beta chains from a single sample sequenced in a study of cytomegalovirus exposure and HLA in healthy donors (dated by TCRdb to the late 2010s). Receptor amplification or capture employed the immunoSEQ multiplex PCR assay. Not all clones reach the TCRdb copy of this immuneACCESS table, which keeps in-frame sequences only. Checked studies attribute under half of the gap to unresolved V genes and leave the rest unexplained. This sample holds about 120,000 clones; approximately 88% were observed only once. The top ten hold 1.4% of the sample. Sequencing was carried out using PBMCs. These receptors were collected from a woman aged 25 to 45 in good health and CMV-seropositive.

The chain couples TRBV5-1 to TRBJ2-1, with a weak D call TRBD2 (6 bases). Germline V gives CDR1 SGHRS, CDR2 YFSETQ. V gave up 4 bases and J gave up 9 bases, with 17 bases separating them. There are 14 residues in the CDR3. Here the CDR3 reads CASSPVEGAGEQFF. Written as DNA, the CDR3 is TGCGCCAGCAGCCCGGTGGAGGGTGCGGGTGAGCAGTTCTTC.

The gene calls are TRBV6-1 and TRBJ1-2; D gene unclear. Trimming removed 1 base at V and 2 bases at J, with 5 bases between. In germline, CDR1 is MNHNS, CDR2 SASEGT. The length of the CDR3 is 13 residues. The CDR3 DNA sequence: TGTGCCAGCAGTGAAGACAAGAACTATGGCTACACCTTC. Translation: CASSEDKNYGYTF.

The chain is built from TRBV5-4 and TRBJ1-2; D might be TRBD1 (6 bases). CDR3 length: 19 residues. The V end was cut by 0 bases, the J end by 7 bases, with 28 bases between. From germline, CDR1 is SGHNT and CDR2 YYREEE (reference sequence). The CDR3 spells CASSLAGPRGAGRLGGYTF. The CDR3 DNA sequence: TGTGCCAGCAGCTTGGCTGGCCCTCGGGGGGCTGGGCGGTTGGGTGGCTACACCTTC.

This clone was seen a single time. The J gene is TRBJ2-7, the V gene TRBV5-6; maybe TRBD2 (5 bases). The CDR3 contains 14 residues. Trimming cost V 0 bases and J 4 bases, with 11 bases left between them. Germline values: CDR1 SGHDT, CDR2 YYEEEE. DNA for the CDR3: TGTGCCAGCAGCTTGGTAGGGAGTTGGTACGAGCAGTACTTC. Its translation: CASSLVGSWYEQYF.

The chain has TRBV19 and TRBJ2-3; D unresolved. Germline V gives CDR1 LNHDA, CDR2 SQIVND (reference sequence). The CDR3 length is 16 residues. Deletions cut 5 bases from V and 5 bases from J, with 20 bases between. CDR3 amino acids: CASSARVDRPVDTQYF. The CDR3 DNA is TGTGCCAGTAGTGCCCGGGTCGACCGTCCCGTAGATACGCAGTATTTT.

J is TRBJ2-1 and V is TRBV5-6; D is possibly TRBD2 (6 bases). The V and J ends lost 2 bases and 5 bases respectively, with 8 bases between them. CDR1 and CDR2 from the germline V gene are SGHDT and YYEEEE. The CDR3 loop spans 13 amino acids. The CDR3 is CASSFLANNEQFF. The CDR3 coding sequence is TGTGCCAGCAGCTTTCTAGCGAACAATGAGCAGTTCTTC.

J is TRBJ2-2 and V is TRBV18; TRBD2 aligns across 13 bases. The germline CDR1 and CDR2 sequences are KGHSH and LQKENI. J gave up 1 base and V 3 bases, and 5 bases lay outside the gene matches. This CDR3 has 18 amino acids. CDR3 coding DNA: TGTGCCAGCTCACCCCGGACTAGCGGGAGCCAGAACACCGGGGAGCTGTTTTTT. Its protein product is CASSPRTSGSQNTGELFF. The variable domain in full, completed from reference TRBV18 and TRBJ2-2, reads NAGVMQNPRHLVRRRGQEARLRCSPMKGHSHVYWYRQLPEEGLKFMVYLQKENIIDESGMPKERFSAEFPKEGPSILRIQQVVRGDSAAYFCASSPRTSGSQNTGELFFGEGSRLTVL.

The rearrangement links TRBV4-2 to TRBJ2-7; TRBD2 matches at 11 bases. J lost 2 bases, V lost 4 bases, and 4 bases had no gene match. CDR1 is LGHNA, CDR2 YNFKEQ, per germline. The CDR3 runs 15 residues. In DNA form, the CDR3 reads TGTGCCAGCAGCCTCGGGACTAGCGGTACCTACGAGCAGTACTTC. Translated: CASSLGTSGTYEQYF.

This chain links TRBV4-3 with TRBJ2-7; D is perhaps TRBD1 (7 bases). This CDR3 contains 15 residues. Germline assignment: CDR1 LGHNA and CDR2 YSLEER. V was clipped by 0 bases and J by 5 bases, with 14 bases between them. CDR3: CASSQDRRGLDEQYF. As DNA, the CDR3 is TGCGCCAGCAGCCAAGATAGGAGGGGGCTGGACGAGCAGTACTTC.

The rearrangement uses TRBV4-3 and TRBJ1-4, with TRBD1 matching over 10 bases. This CDR3 comprises 20 residues. The J segment lost 0 bases and the V segment lost 0 bases, leaving 10 bases of the junction unmatched. The germline CDR1 and CDR2 sequences are LGHNA and YSLEER. CDR3 coding DNA: TGCGCCAGCAGCCAAGATAGACAGGGGGCTTTCCCACCAACTAATGAAAAACTGTTTTTT. Protein product: CASSQDRQGAFPPTNEKLFF.

This clone was counted between two and nine times. CDR3 nucleotides: TGTGCCAGCAGCTTAGACCTTTCGGGGGGCAGTTACCAGGGCACTGAAGCTTTCTTT. Translation: CASSLDLSGGSYQGTEAFF. The chain recombines TRBV7-9 with TRBJ1-1, with D perhaps matching TRBD1 (6 bases). V lost 1 base and J lost 4, with 25 bases in between. CDR1 and CDR2 (germline): SEHNR, FQNEAQ (reference sequence). The CDR3 covers 19 residues.

The chain couples TRBV6-5 to TRBJ2-7; perhaps TRBD2 as D (5 bases). This CDR3 spans 14 amino acids. The germline CDR1 and CDR2 sequences are MNHEY and SVGAGI. The germline V and J ends were trimmed by 6 bases and 1 base, with 13 bases remaining between them. The DNA of the CDR3 is TGTGCCAGCAGCCAACTCCGGGGTTCCTACGAGCAGTACTTC. Its protein product is CASSQLRGSYEQYF.

J is TRBJ1-2 and V is TRBV29-1; 7 positions agree with TRBD1. The CDR3 has 14 amino acids. CDR1 SQVTM and CDR2 ANQGSEA come from the germline V gene. With 4 bases clipped from V and 0 bases from J, the junction kept 5 bases outside the gene matches. The CDR3 coding sequence is TGCAGCGTTGTGAGGGACAGCGCTAACTATGGCTACACCTTC. It specifies CSVVRDSANYGYTF.

This clone has a handful of counts. The V gene is TRBV25-1, the J gene TRBJ1-5, with no clear D. Germline V gene sequence: CDR1 MGHDK, CDR2 SYGVNS. The CDR3 has 13 amino acids. V gave up 7 bases and J gave up 1 base, with 8 bases separating them. As DNA, the CDR3 is TGTGCCAGCAAAGGCGGGAGCAATCAGCCCCAGCATTTT. This translates into CASKGGSNQPQHF.

The chain employs TRBV7-3 and TRBJ2-5, with D possibly TRBD1 on 5 matching bases. Germline V gene lookup returns CDR1 SGHTA and CDR2 FQGTGA. The CDR3 is made up of 13 amino acids. V gave up 0 bases and J gave up 3 bases, with 5 bases separating them. CDR3 region: CASSLTGEETQYF. The CDR3 DNA reads as TGTGCCAGCAGCTTAACAGGGGAAGAGACCCAGTACTTC.

There are a few counts of this clone. The chain recombines TRBV7-2 with TRBJ1-6; the D gene is possibly TRBD1 (6 bases). Trimming took 10 bases from V and 7 from J, leaving 17 bases between them. Germline V gene sequence: CDR1 SGHTA, CDR2 FQGNSA. The CDR3 runs 14 residues. The CDR3 sequence is CATKGGAGNSPLHF. Written as DNA, the CDR3 is TGTGCCACCAAAGGGGGGGCTGGGAATTCACCCCTCCACTTT. The full variable domain, in which reference TRBV7-2 and TRBJ1-6 provide the parts outside the CDR3, is GAGVSQSPSNKVTEKGKDVELRCDPISGHTALYWYRQSLGQGLEFLIYFQGNSAPDKSGLPSDRFSAERTGGSVSTLTIQRTQQEDSAVYLCATKGGAGNSPLHFGNGTRLTVT.

The V call is TRBV19, the J call TRBJ1-1, with a weak D call TRBD1 (6 bases). The germline V and J ends were trimmed by 3 bases and 5 bases, with 13 bases remaining between them. The CDR3 extends over 14 amino acids. Germline assignment: CDR1 LNHDA and CDR2 SQIVND (reference sequence). CDR3 DNA sequence: TGTGCCAGTAGTATGGTCCAGGGGAGTACTGAAGCTTTCTTT. It specifies CASSMVQGSTEAFF.

Only one count was recorded for this clone. The rearrangement uses TRBV7-9 and TRBJ2-5, with 14 bases lining up with TRBD2. The CDR3 extends over 17 amino acids. Losses at the gene ends were 5 bases for V and 4 bases for J; bases not matched to a gene: 9. The germline gives CDR1 SEHNR, CDR2 FQNEAQ (reference sequence). The chain's CDR3 is CASSLGTSGSRRETQYF. CDR3 nucleotides: TGTGCCAGCAGCCTTGGGACTAGCGGGAGTCGGAGAGAGACCCAGTACTTC.

CDR3 sequence reads: CASSSGVRAYEQYF. CDR3 DNA sequence: TGTGCCAGCAGCTCCGGGGTAAGGGCCTACGAGCAGTACTTC. The gene calls are TRBV7-9 and TRBJ2-7; possibly TRBD2 for D (5 bases). The V and J ends lost 4 bases and 2 bases respectively, with 12 bases between them. The germline V gene has CDR1 SEHNR and CDR2 FQNEAQ (reference sequence). The CDR3 totals 14 residues.

This clone was seen a single time. The chain has TRBV6-4 and TRBJ2-3, with 9 bases identical to TRBD2. CDR1 is MRHNA and CDR2 is SNTAGT in the germline V gene. The ends lost 3 bases at V and 3 bases at J; junction bases unmatched: 4. The CDR3 spans 15 residues. Here the CDR3 DNA reads TGTGCCAGCAGTGAGCGGGAGGGCCAGACAGATACGCAGTATTTT. Translation: CASSEREGQTDTQYF.

The chain combines TRBV19 with TRBJ2-1; no clear D. V was shortened by 1 base and J by 0 bases, with 13 bases between the two germline ends. This CDR3 region has 17 residues. The V gene's germline CDR1 is LNHDA and CDR2 SQIVND (reference sequence). In nucleotides, the CDR3 is TGTGCCAGTAGTATAGGGCAGTACCGCGGCTCCTACAATGAGCAGTTCTTC. As protein: CASSIGQYRGSYNEQFF.